Listed below are T cell receptor beta chains from one sample, sequenced in a study of monozygotic twins with inflammatory bowel disease. No DNA is given; TCRdb re-called the 5' RACE reads and lists each CDR3 protein once. The sample has about 160,000 distinct CDR3 sequences. What was sequenced was blood. These receptors came from a human donor with ulcerative colitis or Crohn's disease, or a healthy co-twin of an affected twin (not recorded which). Each CDR3 is given with its conserved first and last residue. The order of the fields is V gene, J gene, CDR3 protein.

v_call: TRBV7-8
j_call: TRBJ2-4
cdr3_aa: CASSLAAGLNMQYF

v_call: TRBV9
j_call: TRBJ2-7
cdr3_aa: CASSVGWGSPYEQYF

v_call: TRBV5-6
j_call: TRBJ2-1
cdr3_aa: CASTATGEIWDEQFF

v_call: TRBV10-3
j_call: TRBJ1-1
cdr3_aa: CAITPGQGMNTEAFF

v_call: TRBV28
j_call: TRBJ1-5
cdr3_aa: CASGRRPLGNQPQHF

v_call: TRBV5-4
j_call: TRBJ1-1
cdr3_aa: CASSFLDRAVTEAFF

v_call: TRBV7-8
j_call: TRBJ1-5
cdr3_aa: CASSMGPNQPQHF

v_call: TRBV20-1
j_call: TRBJ2-7
cdr3_aa: CSARAPGLAGREQYF

v_call: TRBV12-3/TRBV12-4
j_call: TRBJ2-5
cdr3_aa: CASSINQPPETQYF

v_call: TRBV28
j_call: TRBJ2-3
cdr3_aa: CASTLGGALDTQYF

v_call: TRBV27
j_call: TRBJ2-5
cdr3_aa: CASSLLGGRGQETQYF

v_call: TRBV18
j_call: TRBJ2-2
cdr3_aa: CASSLDLLAGANGELFF

v_call: TRBV20-1
j_call: TRBJ2-2
cdr3_aa: CSARELAGVLGTGELFF

v_call: TRBV7-2
j_call: TRBJ2-1
cdr3_aa: CASIDLASAYNEQFF